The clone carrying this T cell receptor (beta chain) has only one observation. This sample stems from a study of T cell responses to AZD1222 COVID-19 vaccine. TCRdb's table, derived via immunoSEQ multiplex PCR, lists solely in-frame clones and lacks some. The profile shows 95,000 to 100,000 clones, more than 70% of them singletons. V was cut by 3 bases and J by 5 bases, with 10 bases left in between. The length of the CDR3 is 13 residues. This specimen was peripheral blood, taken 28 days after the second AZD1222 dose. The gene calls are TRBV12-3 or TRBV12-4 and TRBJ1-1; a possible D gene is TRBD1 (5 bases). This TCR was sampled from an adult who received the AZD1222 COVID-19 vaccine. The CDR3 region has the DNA TGTGCCAGCAGTTTTAGCAGGGCAACTGAAGCTTTCTTT. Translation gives CASSFSRATEAFF.